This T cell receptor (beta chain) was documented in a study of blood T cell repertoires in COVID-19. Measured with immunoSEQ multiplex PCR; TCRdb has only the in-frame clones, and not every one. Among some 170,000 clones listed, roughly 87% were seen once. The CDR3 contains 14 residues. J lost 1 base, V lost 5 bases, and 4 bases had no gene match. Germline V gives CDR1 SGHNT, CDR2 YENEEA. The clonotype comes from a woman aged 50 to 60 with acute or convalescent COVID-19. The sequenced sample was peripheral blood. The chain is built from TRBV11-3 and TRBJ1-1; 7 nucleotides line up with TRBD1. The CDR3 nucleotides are TGTGCCAGCAGCCGACAGGGAGAGAACACTGAAGCTTTCTTT. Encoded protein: CASSRQGENTEAFF. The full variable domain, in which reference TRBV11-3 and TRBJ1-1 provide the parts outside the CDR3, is EAGVVQSPRYKIIEKKQPVAFWCNPISGHNTLYWYLQNLGQGPELLIRYENEEAVDDSQLPKDRFSAERLKGVDSTLKIQPAELGDSAVYLCASSRQGENTEAFFGQGTRLTVV.